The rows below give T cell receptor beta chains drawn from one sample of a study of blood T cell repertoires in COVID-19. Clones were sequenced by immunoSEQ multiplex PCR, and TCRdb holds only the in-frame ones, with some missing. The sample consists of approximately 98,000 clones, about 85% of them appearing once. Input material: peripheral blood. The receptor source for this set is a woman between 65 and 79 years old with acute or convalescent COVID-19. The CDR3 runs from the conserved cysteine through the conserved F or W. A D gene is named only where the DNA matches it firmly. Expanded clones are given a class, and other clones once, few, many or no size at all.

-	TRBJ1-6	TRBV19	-	CASSSKTGSSYNSPLHF	TGTGCCAGTAGTTCCAAGACAGGCAGCTCCTATAATTCACCCCTCCACTTT
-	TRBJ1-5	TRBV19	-	CASSFSGLNQPQHF	TGTGCCAGTAGCTTCTCAGGACTCAATCAGCCCCAGCATTTT
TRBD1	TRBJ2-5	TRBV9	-	CASSGQGGLSSGTQYF	TGTGCCAGCAGCGGACAGGGGGGTTTGTCATCAGGGACCCAGTACTTC
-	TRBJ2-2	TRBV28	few	CASSWLAGELFF	TGTGCCAGCAGTTGGTTAGCCGGGGAGCTGTTTTTT
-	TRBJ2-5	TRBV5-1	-	CASSLQLQETQYF	TGCGCCAGCAGCTTGCAACTCCAAGAGACCCAGTACTTC
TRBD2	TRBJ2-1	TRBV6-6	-	CASSYSGTSNEQFF	TGTGCCAGCAGTTACTCCGGGACTAGCAATGAGCAGTTCTTC
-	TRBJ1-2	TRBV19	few	CASSISLSYGYTF	TGTGCCAGTAGTATATCCCTCTCCTATGGCTACACCTTC
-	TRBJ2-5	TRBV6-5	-	CASSYPGEETQYF	TGTGCCAGCAGTTACCCGGGGGAAGAGACCCAGTACTTC
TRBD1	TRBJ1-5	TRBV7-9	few	CASSLSGTGSGRNQPQHF	TGTGCCAGCAGCTTAAGTGGGACAGGTTCGGGAAGGAATCAGCCCCAGCATTTT
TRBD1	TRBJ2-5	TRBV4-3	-	CASSSSGRGPGETQYF	TGCGCCAGCAGCTCAAGCGGCAGGGGGCCGGGGGAGACCCAGTACTTC
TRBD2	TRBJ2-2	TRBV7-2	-	CASRFTGTSTGGELFF	TGTGCCAGCAGATTTACTGGGACTAGCACTGGCGGGGAGCTGTTTTTT
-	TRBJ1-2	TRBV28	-	CASSPGQNYGYTF	TGTGCCAGCAGCCCCGGACAGAACTATGGCTACACCTTC
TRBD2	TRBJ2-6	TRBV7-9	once	CASSSQGASGRAGANVLTF	TGTGCCAGCAGCTCACAAGGGGCTAGCGGGAGGGCTGGGGCCAACGTCCTGACTTTC
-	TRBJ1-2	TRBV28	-	CASNRDYGYTF	TGTGCCAGCAACAGGGACTATGGCTACACCTTC
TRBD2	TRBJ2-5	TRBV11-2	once	CASSPGLAVRADF	TGTGCCAGCAGCCCGGGACTAGCGGTTCGAGCAGACTTC
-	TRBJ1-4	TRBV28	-	CASSFRVAKGEKLFF	TGTGCCAGCAGTTTTCGGGTCGCGAAAGGTGAAAAACTGTTTTTT
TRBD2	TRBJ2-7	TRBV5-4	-	CASSVYQGLAFEQYF	TGTGCCAGCAGCGTCTACCAAGGACTAGCTTTCGAGCAGTACTTC
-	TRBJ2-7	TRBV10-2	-	CASSERDWPGDSAEQYF	TGCGCCAGCAGTGAACGGGACTGGCCGGGAGATTCGGCCGAGCAGTACTTC
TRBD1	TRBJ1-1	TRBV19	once	CASRDRGPAMNTEAFF	TGTGCCAGTAGGGACAGGGGACCCGCCATGAACACTGAAGCTTTCTTT
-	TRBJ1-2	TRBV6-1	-	CASSEARAGGAYGYTF	TGTGCCAGCAGTGAAGCTCGGGCGGGGGGTGCCTATGGCTACACCTTC
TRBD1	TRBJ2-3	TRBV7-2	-	CASSPRMTGFTDTQYF	TGTGCCAGCAGCCCGCGAATGACAGGGTTCACAGATACGCAGTATTTT
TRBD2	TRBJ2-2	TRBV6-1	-	CASSEASTGTSFAGELFF	TGTGCCAGCAGTGAAGCAAGCACGGGGACTAGTTTTGCCGGGGAGCTGTTTTTT
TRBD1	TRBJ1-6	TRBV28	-	CASTRGTGVYSPLHF	TGTGCCAGCACCCGCGGTACAGGGGTTTACTCACCCCTCCACTTT
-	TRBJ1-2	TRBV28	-	CASSGLGGYTF	TGTGCCAGCTCAGGGTTGGGGGGCTACACCTTC
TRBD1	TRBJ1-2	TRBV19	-	CASILTGVEYGYTF	TGTGCCAGTATACTGACAGGGGTCGAATATGGCTACACCTTC
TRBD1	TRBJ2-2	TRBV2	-	CASRDLRQGNTGELFF	TGTGCCAGCAGAGATCTGAGACAGGGAAATACCGGGGAGCTGTTTTTT
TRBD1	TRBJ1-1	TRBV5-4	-	CATSGRTGTTMNTEAFF	TGTGCCACCAGCGGGAGGACAGGGACGACCATGAACACTGAAGCTTTCTTT
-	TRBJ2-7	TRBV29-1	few	CSVPRGGGFNYEQYF	TGCAGCGTCCCTAGGGGGGGAGGCTTTAACTACGAGCAGTACTTC
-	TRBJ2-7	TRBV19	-	CASSPRVADYEQYF	TGTGCCAGTAGTCCCCGGGTAGCGGACTACGAGCAGTACTTC
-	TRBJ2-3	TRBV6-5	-	CASSYLGETDTQYF	TGTGCCAGCAGTTACTTGGGAGAAACAGATACGCAGTATTTT
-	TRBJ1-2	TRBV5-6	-	CASSLVSPFFHGYTF	TGTGCCAGCAGCTTGGTATCCCCTTTTTTTCATGGCTACACCTTC
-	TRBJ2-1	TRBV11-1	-	CASRGSRSSYNEQFF	TGTGCCAGCAGGGGGAGCAGGAGCTCCTACAATGAGCAGTTCTTC
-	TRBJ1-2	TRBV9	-	CASSVVGGYGYTF	TGTGCCAGCAGCGTAGTCGGCGGCTATGGCTACACCTTC
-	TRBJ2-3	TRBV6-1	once	CASSEVSDTQYF	TGTGCCAGCAGTGAAGTCTCAGATACGCAGTATTTT
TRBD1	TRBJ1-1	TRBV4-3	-	CASSAGGLGTEAFF	TGCGCCAGCAGTGCAGGGGGCCTGGGCACTGAAGCTTTCTTT
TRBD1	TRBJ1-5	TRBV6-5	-	CASSIQGSGNQPQHF	TGTGCCAGCAGTATACAGGGGTCTGGCAATCAGCCCCAGCATTTT
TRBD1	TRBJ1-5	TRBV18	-	CASSEGQGSAQHF	TGTGCCAGCTCAGAAGGACAGGGATCGGCCCAGCATTTT
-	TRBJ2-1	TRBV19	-	CASRAQQNSYNEQFF	TGTGCCAGTAGAGCCCAACAGAACTCCTACAATGAGCAGTTCTTC
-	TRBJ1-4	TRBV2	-	CASSKEGRGEKLFF	TGTGCCAGCAGCAAAGAGGGGAGGGGTGAAAAACTGTTTTTT
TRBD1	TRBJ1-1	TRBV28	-	CASLRQGGTEAFF	TGTGCCAGCCTAAGACAGGGGGGCACTGAAGCTTTCTTT
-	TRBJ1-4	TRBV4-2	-	CASSQQGNEKLFF	TGTGCCAGCAGCCAACAGGGTAATGAAAAACTGTTTTTT
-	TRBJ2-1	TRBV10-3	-	CAISDLSTGPYNEQFF	TGTGCCATCAGTGATCTCTCGACAGGCCCATACAATGAGCAGTTCTTC
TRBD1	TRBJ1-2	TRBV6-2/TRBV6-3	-	CASSLITGDIRGPYGYTF	TGTGCCAGCAGCCTAATTACCGGAGACATCAGGGGGCCCTATGGCTACACCTTC
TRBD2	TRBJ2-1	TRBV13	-	CASSLGRGGAYEQFF	TGTGCCAGCAGCTTAGGGCGCGGGGGGGCCTATGAGCAGTTCTTC
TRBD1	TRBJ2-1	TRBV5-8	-	CASSKITGGEQFF	TGTGCCAGCAGCAAAATTACAGGGGGTGAGCAGTTCTTC
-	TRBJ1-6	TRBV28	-	CASSSMGTYNSPLHF	TGTGCCAGCAGTTCGATGGGGACTTATAATTCACCCCTCCACTTT
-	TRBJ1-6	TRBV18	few	CASSASEVLSSYNSPLHF	TGTGCCAGCTCAGCCTCGGAGGTTTTGAGCTCCTATAATTCACCCCTCCACTTT
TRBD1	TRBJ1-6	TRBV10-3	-	CAISEGTVYNSPLHF	TGTGCCATCAGTGAAGGGACAGTTTATAATTCACCCCTCCACTTT
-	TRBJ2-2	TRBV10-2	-	CASSPSGFPNTGELFF	TGCGCCAGCAGTCCGAGCGGCTTCCCGAACACCGGGGAGCTGTTTTTT